This T cell receptor (beta chain) was profiled in a study of identical twins (dated by TCRdb to 2016 to 2017). The study in broad terms: To test whether fetal clonotypes persist, this study deep-sequenced TCR alpha and beta repertoires from monozygotic twins, from unrelated adults of various ages, and from cord blood. To rule out contamination, the twin experiments were replicated at different times with different library preparation protocols.

From the germline V gene, CDR1 is SGHRS and CDR2 is YFSETQ. The CDR3 runs 21 amino acids, cysteine and phenylalanine included. The only DNA kept is the CDR3, 63 bases in frame from the first base. The germline V and J ends show losses of 4 bases and 4 bases respectively, and no gene match explains 22 bases of the junction. Points the paper makes about the study in general: Invariant T cells such as MAIT and iNKT could partly confound zero-insertion analyses, although diverse VJ usage argued against such confounding for most clonotypes. Fewer insertions were carried by abundant cord blood beta clonotypes; a weaker similar trend was observed in young adult naive repertoires, while no such trend was observed in memory repertoires. Out-of-frame TCR alpha sharing in monozygotic twins was systematically underestimated by recombination models, whereas sharing between unrelated individuals was in agreement with the recombination models. In beta out-of-frame sequences, excess twin sharing was weaker, because having fewer shared sequences lowered the signal-to-noise ratio. Because the same donors could not be followed over many years, the conclusions depended on cross-sectional statistical analysis. Compared with coincidental sharing between unrelated individuals, out-of-frame TCR alpha sequences shared between twins showed an excess of sequences with low generation probability.

All donors were healthy Caucasians. Three pairs of female monozygotic twins, all aged 18 to 29 years, were included in the twin cohort. Positive isolation kits from Invitrogen were used to isolate the CD4+ and CD8+ T cell populations. This clonotype was counted only a few times. The target of this receptor is not known. Base qualities are missing; no much larger clone stands one base away. Libraries were made using 5' RACE. Data came from an Illumina HiSeq 2000. A universal primer binding site was added through template switching, and the final cDNA carried a unique molecular identifier so that TCR cDNA molecules could be counted accurately. Specific primers in the conserved constant-segment region were used to synthesize first-strand cDNA for TCR alpha and beta chains. Each cDNA library was double barcoded, with a SMART-Mk sample barcode plus Illumina barcodes, to control for contamination. TruSeq adapter sequences along with Illumina sample barcodes were introduced in two successive PCR steps. TCR alpha and beta cDNA libraries were sequenced on the Illumina HiSeq platform with custom primers. The study's processing was this. MiGEC processed the raw reads to extract unique molecular identifiers, while MiXCR was used to determine the CDR3 positions. For each individual, recombination models were inferred using an EM algorithm with the repgenHMM and IGoR tools. Shared clonotype analysis was performed with the tcR package in R, normalizing sharing by the product of cloneset sizes. To study raw recombination free of thymic and clonal selection effects, out-of-frame nonproductive sequences were analyzed. TCRdb applied fastp at Q25 and MiXCR to the public reads, then kept only in-frame beta chains. All rows with the same CDR3 protein become a single entry with the most common DNA and genes. TCRdb, rather than the study authors, made the V and J calls. This sample holds about 530,000 distinct CDR3 sequences; under 25% were observed only once. Clones ranked in the top ten supply around 0.47% of the sample.

This same sample was also taken into another study, of yellow fever vaccine responses in identical twins. The second investigation adds: The authors reported that the T cell response to vaccination in identical twins appeared partly convergent and partly personalized. Focusing on identical twins, the study followed the T cell clones that responded to the vaccine, and did so with precision.

This sequence uses TRBV5-1 and TRBJ2-1, and 11 bases in between align with TRBD2. Sequencing was performed on CD4+ T cells sorted from blood. This TCR derives from a woman younger than 30 in good health. The base sequence is TGCGCCAGCAGCCCAAGAAACTTACAGGGACTGGGACTAGCGGCTTACAATGAGCAGTTCTTC. The resulting protein is CASSPRNLQGLGLAAYNEQFF.